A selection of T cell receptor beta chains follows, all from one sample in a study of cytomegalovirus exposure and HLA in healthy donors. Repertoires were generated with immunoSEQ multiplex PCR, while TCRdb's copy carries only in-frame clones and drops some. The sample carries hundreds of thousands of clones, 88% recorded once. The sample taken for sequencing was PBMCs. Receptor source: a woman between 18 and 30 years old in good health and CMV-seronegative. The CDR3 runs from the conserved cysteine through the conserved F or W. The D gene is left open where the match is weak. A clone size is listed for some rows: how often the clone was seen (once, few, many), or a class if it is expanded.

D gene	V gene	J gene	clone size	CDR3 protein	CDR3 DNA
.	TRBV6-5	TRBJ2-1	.	CASSYSETGPGEQFF	TGTGCCAGCAGTTACTCTGAGACAGGCCCGGGTGAGCAGTTCTTC
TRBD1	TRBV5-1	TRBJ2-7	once	CASSVDRGDEQYF	TGCGCCAGCAGCGTAGACAGGGGAGACGAGCAGTACTTC
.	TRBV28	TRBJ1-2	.	CASSPGTAALDYTF	TGTGCCAGCAGCCCCGGGACTGCTGCTCTGGACTACACCTTC
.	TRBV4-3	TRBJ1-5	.	CASSQQVFSNQPQHF	TGCGCCAGCAGCCAACAGGTATTCAGCAATCAGCCCCAGCATTTT
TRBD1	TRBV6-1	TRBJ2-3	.	CASRGPGTGADTQYF	TGTGCCAGCAGGGGGCCTGGGACAGGGGCAGATACGCAGTATTTT
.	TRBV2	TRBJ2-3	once	CASSEAPGAVGSTDTQYF	TGTGCCAGCAGTGAAGCTCCAGGGGCCGTAGGGAGCACAGATACGCAGTATTTT
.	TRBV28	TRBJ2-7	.	CASRAGGAYEQYF	TGTGCCAGCAGGGCGGGCGGAGCCTACGAGCAGTACTTC
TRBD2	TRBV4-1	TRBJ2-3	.	CASSQHGLAGEGAYTDTQYF	TGCGCCAGCAGCCAGCACGGACTAGCGGGAGAGGGGGCCTACACAGATACGCAGTATTTT
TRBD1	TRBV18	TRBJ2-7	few	CASSKGAGYEQYF	TGTGCCAGCTCAAAGGGGGCAGGCTACGAGCAGTACTTC
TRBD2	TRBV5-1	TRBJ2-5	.	CASSFGTSGAPTETQYF	TGCGCCAGCAGCTTTGGAACTAGCGGGGCCCCTACCGAGACCCAGTACTTC
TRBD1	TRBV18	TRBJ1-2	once	CATGQGANYGYTF	TGTGCCACCGGACAGGGGGCGAACTATGGCTACACCTTC
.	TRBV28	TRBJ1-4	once	CASSLFSRAVGVEKLFF	TGTGCCAGCAGTTTATTCTCCAGGGCCGTAGGGGTTGAAAAACTGTTTTTT
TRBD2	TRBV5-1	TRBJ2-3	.	CASSSHSGTDTQYF	TGCGCCAGCAGCTCCCATAGCGGGACAGATACGCAGTATTTT
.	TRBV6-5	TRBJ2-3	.	CASRGGAVVTDTQYF	TGTGCCAGCAGGGGCGGGGCCGTGGTCACAGATACGCAGTATTTT
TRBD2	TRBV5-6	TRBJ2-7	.	CASSSGGVLSYEQYF	TGTGCCAGCAGCTCTGGGGGGGTCCTCTCCTACGAGCAGTACTTC
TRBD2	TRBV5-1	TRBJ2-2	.	CASSEPGLAGAGLSGELFF	TGCGCCAGCAGCGAACCGGGACTAGCGGGAGCTGGTTTATCCGGGGAGCTGTTTTTT